This passage covers 24 T cell receptor beta chains from one sample sequenced in a study of monozygotic twins with inflammatory bowel disease (dated by TCRdb to the late 2010s). Library construction relied on 5' RACE. The listed sequencing device is Illumina HiSeq 2500. TCRdb reprocessed the reads and lists each CDR3 protein sequence as a single entry, with no DNA. The sample's clone listing holds more than 95,000 distinct CDR3 sequences. Less than 2% of the sample rests with the top ten. Sequencing was carried out using blood. The receptors stem from a human donor with ulcerative colitis or Crohn's disease, or a healthy co-twin of an affected twin (not recorded which).

This sequence joins TRBV7-2 and TRBJ2-2; TCRdb gives TRBD1 as the D gene, but with no DNA this cannot be confirmed. The CDR3 has 13 amino acids. In germline, CDR1 is SGHTA, CDR2 FQGNSA. The CDR3 protein is CASSTTGSGELFF.

The V and J genes are TRBV20-1 and TRBJ2-7. The CDR3 covers 15 residues. The germline V gene has CDR1 DFQATT and CDR2 SNEGSKA (reference sequence). The CDR3 region is CSARTKRTVHYEQYF.

CDR3: CASSHATGGYNSPLHF. This chain joins TRBV3-1 and TRBJ1-6; no DNA is available, so the TRBD1 call from TCRdb remains unchecked. Germline lookup yields CDR1 LGHDT and CDR2 YNNKEL (reference sequence). This CDR3 contains 16 residues.

The chain has TRBV20-1 and TRBJ2-3; no DNA is available, so the TRBD2 call from TCRdb remains unchecked. The CDR3 is 15 amino acids. Germline lookup yields CDR1 DFQATT and CDR2 SNEGSKA (reference sequence). The CDR3 region is CSALGTSGNTDTQYF.

V usage is TRBV5-1 and J usage is TRBJ1-5. Germline lookup yields CDR1 SGHRS and CDR2 YFSETQ. The CDR3 has 17 residues. This chain's CDR3 is CASSPLPVRNSNQPQHF.

This sequence joins TRBV18 and TRBJ2-1; TCRdb's D call, TRBD2, is unchecked because there is no DNA. Germline CDR1 and CDR2: KGHSH and LQKENI. The CDR3 consists of 16 residues. The CDR3 sequence: CASSPPGLAGGNEQFF.

The rearrangement joins TRBV2 to TRBJ2-5; lacking DNA, the TRBD2 call made by TCRdb goes unchecked. The CDR3 covers 15 residues. Germline CDR1 is SNHLY and CDR2 is FYNNEI. The CDR3 protein is CASTGSLPKLETQYF.

The gene calls are TRBV27 and TRBJ2-7; with no DNA, the TCRdb D assignment of TRBD2 cannot be verified. The CDR3 runs 14 residues. Germline V gene lookup returns CDR1 MNHEY and CDR2 SMNVEV (reference sequence). CDR3 in amino acids: CASSFLPGSYEQYF.

The chain has TRBV4-1 and TRBJ2-7; no DNA is available, so the TRBD1 call from TCRdb remains unchecked. The germline gives CDR1 MGHRA, CDR2 YSYEKL. The CDR3 runs 15 residues. The CDR3 loop is CASRKVGARTYEQYF.

The V gene is TRBV3-1, the J gene TRBJ1-2; absent DNA, TCRdb's TRBD1 call cannot be checked. Germline loops: CDR1 LGHDT, CDR2 YNNKEL (reference sequence). The CDR3 is made up of 16 amino acids. This CDR3 reads CASSQGVGMRFGGYTF.

V and J are TRBV25-1 and TRBJ1-2; TCRdb outputs TRBD1, but without DNA this stays unchecked. CDR1 is MGHDK and CDR2 is SYGVNS in the germline V gene. This CDR3 contains 14 residues. CDR3 in amino acids: CASGQPGANYGYTF.

This chain links TRBV5-5 with TRBJ2-3; TCRdb lists TRBD2, though no DNA is available to test this call. This CDR3 spans 14 amino acids. CDR1 is SGHKS, CDR2 YYEKEE, per germline (reference sequence). The CDR3 here is CASSLIGQGDTQYF.

The rearrangement uses TRBV7-2 and TRBJ2-2. CDR1 is SGHTA and CDR2 is FQGNSA in the germline V gene. The CDR3 runs to 14 residues. The CDR3 protein is CASSPMVGTGELFF.

This sequence joins TRBV10-3 and TRBJ2-1; TCRdb outputs TRBD1, but without DNA this stays unchecked. CDR1 is ENHRY, CDR2 SYGVKD, per germline. The CDR3 contains 11 residues. The CDR3: CAIQGNNEQFF.

This chain connects TRBV5-1 to TRBJ2-7; the D call from TCRdb, TRBD2, cannot be confirmed without DNA. CDR3 length equals 15 residues. CDR1 and CDR2 from the germline V gene are SGHRS and YFSETQ. The CDR3 spells CASSGTSGRSGEQYF.

The chain is built from TRBV12-3 or TRBV12-4 and TRBJ1-2. The CDR3 loop spans 12 amino acids. CDR3 amino acids: CATSDGNYGYTF.

The chain has TRBV7-9 and TRBJ2-3. The CDR3 contains 16 residues. The germline V gene has CDR1 SEHNR and CDR2 FQNEAQ (reference sequence). The chain's CDR3 is CASSFRRSLFTDTQYF.

The chain recombines TRBV6-2 or TRBV6-3 with TRBJ1-5; TCRdb lists TRBD1, though no DNA is available to test this call. This CDR3 is 13 amino acids long. Germline lookup yields CDR1 MNHEY and CDR2 SVGEGT. CDR3 protein: CASRTGPHQPQHF.

This chain connects TRBV7-2 to TRBJ2-5; TCRdb's D gene call, TRBD2, goes unchecked for lack of DNA. Germline V lookup: CDR1 SGHTA, CDR2 FQGNSA. CDR3 size: 15 residues. The CDR3 is CASSPTPRDQETQYF.

J is TRBJ2-7 and V is TRBV20-1. Germline lookup yields CDR1 DFQATT and CDR2 SNEGSKA (reference sequence). The CDR3 sequence is 13 residues long. The CDR3 loop is CSARDRAGTKQYF.

The chain employs TRBV7-2 and TRBJ1-6; the D call from TCRdb, TRBD1, cannot be confirmed without DNA. The CDR3 spans 17 residues. Germline V gene sequence: CDR1 SGHTA, CDR2 FQGNSA. This CDR3 reads CASSSLGHFSYNSPLHF. The complete variable domain, with remaining parts taken from reference TRBV7-2 and TRBJ1-6, reads GAGVSQSPSNKVTEKGKDVELRCDPISGHTALYWYRQSLGQGLEFLIYFQGNSAPDKSGLPSDRFSAERTGGSVSTLTIQRTQQEDSAVYLCASSSLGHFSYNSPLHFGNGTRLTVT.

The gene calls are TRBV20-1 and TRBJ2-1; the TCRdb call, TRBD2, lacks DNA for checking. The CDR3 runs 20 residues. Germline CDR1 is DFQATT and CDR2 is SNEGSKA (reference sequence). The CDR3 loop is CSAPSHWLAGIQGSYNEQFF.

V gene TRBV6-1 combines with J gene TRBJ2-6; TCRdb gives TRBD1 as the D gene, but with no DNA this cannot be confirmed. This CDR3 region has 19 residues. CDR1 MNHNS and CDR2 SASEGT come from the germline V gene. CDR3: CASSERRQGLFAGANVLTF.

The CDR3 loop reads CASKYTLGPGELFF. The chain recombines TRBV5-4 with TRBJ2-2; TCRdb names TRBD2, which stays unverified in the absence of DNA. This CDR3 has 14 amino acids. Germline V gene lookup returns CDR1 SGHNT and CDR2 YYREEE (reference sequence).